The 24 T cell receptor beta chains in this list originate from one sample, sequenced in a study of cytomegalovirus exposure and HLA in healthy donors. It was with 60 Vbeta and 13 Jbeta primers that the PCR ran. Here immunoSEQ multiplex PCR was the method, and the copy in TCRdb shows in-frame clones only, minus some. The sample lists approximately 130,000 clones, approximately 79% occurring once. Sequencing was carried out using PBMCs. The receptors stem from a man aged 50 to 60 in good health and CMV-seropositive.

The V gene is TRBV5-1, the J gene TRBJ2-6, with a tentative D call TRBD1 (5 bases). Trimming removed 6 bases at V and 4 bases at J, with 11 bases between. This CDR3 is built from 14 residues. CDR1 SGHRS and CDR2 YFSETQ come from the germline V gene. The CDR3 sequence: CASKGVAGANVLTF. The CDR3 region has the DNA TGCGCCAGCAAAGGGGTAGCCGGGGCCAACGTCCTGACTTTC.

V and J are TRBV7-2 and TRBJ2-1, with D perhaps matching TRBD2 (6 bases). Germline V lookup: CDR1 SGHTA, CDR2 FQGNSA. Trimming removed 1 base at V and 7 bases at J, with 23 bases between. The CDR3 runs to 18 residues. In DNA form, the CDR3 reads TGTGCCAGCAGCTTAGATCCCCCACATTGGAGGGGTGAAAATGAGCAGTTCTTC. The encoded protein is CASSLDPPHWRGENEQFF.

This chain uses TRBV27 with TRBJ2-1, with TRBD2 identical over 8 bases. Germline V gene lookup returns CDR1 MNHEY and CDR2 SMNVEV (reference sequence). The CDR3 has 14 residues. J lost 5 bases, V lost 4 bases, and 4 bases had no gene match. CDR3 amino acids: CASSSGLDHNEQFF. CDR3 nucleotides: TGTGCCAGCAGTTCGGGACTAGACCACAATGAGCAGTTCTTC.

This clone appeared a few times. The gene calls are TRBV5-1 and TRBJ2-7; TRBD1 matches 7 bases. The length of the CDR3 is 13 residues. Germline V gene data show CDR1 as SGHRS and CDR2 as YFSETQ. J lost 4 bases, V lost 4 bases, and 5 bases had no gene match. CDR3 in amino acids: CASSVAGGYEQYF. CDR3 sequence (DNA): TGCGCCAGCAGCGTGGCAGGGGGTTACGAGCAGTACTTC. The entire variable domain, with the rest obtained from reference TRBV5-1 and TRBJ2-7, is as follows: KAGVTQTPRYLIKTRGQQVTLSCSPISGHRSVSWYQQTPGQGLQFLFEYFSETQRNKGNFPGRFSGRQFSNSRSEMNVSTLELGDSALYLCASSVAGGYEQYFGPGTRLTVT.

The chain uses TRBV10-3 and TRBJ2-3, with D unresolved. Germline loops: CDR1 ENHRY, CDR2 SYGVKD. CDR3 length equals 17 residues. The V end was cut by 0 bases, the J end by 3 bases, with 16 bases between. CDR3 protein: CAISESQNRRLTDTQYF. CDR3 sequence (DNA): TGTGCCATCAGTGAGTCACAAAACAGAAGGTTGACAGATACGCAGTATTTT.

V gene TRBV2 combines with J gene TRBJ1-2; a possible D gene is TRBD1 (5 bases). Germline values: CDR1 SNHLY, CDR2 FYNNEI. The V end was cut by 10 bases, the J end by 2 bases, with 17 bases between. The length of the CDR3 is 14 residues. The CDR3 reads CATGGVSVNYGYTF. The CDR3, as DNA: TGTGCCACCGGGGGGGTGTCAGTAAACTATGGCTACACCTTC.

The V gene is TRBV20-1, the J gene TRBJ2-5; the D is unclear. This CDR3 contains 11 residues. V lost 6 bases to trimming and J lost 2 bases, with 7 bases between them. CDR1 is DFQATT and CDR2 is SNEGSKA in the germline V gene (reference sequence). The CDR3 coding sequence is TGCAGTGCGGAACAGCAAGAGACCCAGTACTTC. The encoded protein is CSAEQQETQYF.

This clone was found a few times. The CDR3 sequence: CASSLLIAGAHTDTQYF. For the CDR3, the DNA is TGTGCCAGCAGCCTTCTTATAGCGGGGGCGCACACAGATACGCAGTATTTT. This chain uses TRBV7-9 with TRBJ2-3; 9 nucleotides line up with TRBD2. In germline, CDR1 is SEHNR, CDR2 FQNEAQ (reference sequence). The V gene end was trimmed by 5 bases and the J gene end by 2 bases; junction bases not matched to a gene: 11. The CDR3 consists of 17 residues.

This clone was seen only a few times. V usage is TRBV5-4 and J usage is TRBJ2-2; TRBD2 matches 7 bases. CDR1 is SGHNT, CDR2 YYREEE, per germline (reference sequence). Trimming cost V 3 bases and J 5 bases; bases outside gene matches: 13. CDR3 length: 17 amino acids. The CDR3 spells CASSSSAGAGGTGELFF. The CDR3 DNA sequence: TGTGCCAGCAGCTCGAGTGCGGGAGCCGGGGGGACCGGGGAGCTGTTTTTT. The full variable domain, rest sourced from reference TRBV5-4 and TRBJ2-2, is ETGVTQSPTHLIKTRGQQVTLRCSSQSGHNTVSWYQQALGQGPQFIFQYYREEENGRGNFPPRFSGLQFPNYSSELNVNALELDDSALYLCASSSSAGAGGTGELFFGEGSRLTVL.

The V call is TRBV7-2, the J call TRBJ2-7, with TRBD2 identical over 11 bases. CDR3 size: 16 residues. Per the germline V gene, CDR1 is SGHTA and CDR2 is FQGNSA. V was clipped by 2 bases and J by 2 bases; unmatched bases: 5. CDR3 loop: CASSLQGTSGTYEQYF. The CDR3 DNA is TGTGCCAGCAGCTTACAGGGGACTAGCGGAACCTACGAGCAGTACTTC.

V usage is TRBV7-7 and J usage is TRBJ2-5, with D perhaps TRBD1 (6 bases). V was pared by 5 bases and J by 5 bases, with 12 bases between. The CDR3 totals 13 residues. CDR1 and CDR2 from the germline V gene are SSHAT and FNYEAQ (reference sequence). The chain's CDR3 is CASSGGMSETQYF. In DNA form, the CDR3 reads TGTGCCAGCAGCGGGGGCATGAGTGAGACCCAGTACTTC.

V gene TRBV5-6 combines with J gene TRBJ1-1; TRBD1 aligns across 7 bases. This CDR3 has 14 amino acids. CDR1 and CDR2 from the germline V gene are SGHDT and YYEEEE. Unmatched junction bases numbered 4, after V lost 4 bases and J lost 1 base. The CDR3 region has the DNA TGTGCCAGCAGCCAGGGACAGACGAACACTGAAGCTTTCTTT. Its translation is CASSQGQTNTEAFF.

The J gene is TRBJ1-1, the V gene TRBV5-8; D unresolved. The CDR3 totals 11 residues. V was trimmed by 1 base and J by 10 bases, leaving 8 bases between them. Germline CDR1 SGHTS, CDR2 YDEGEE. For the CDR3, the DNA is TGTGCCAGCAGCTTGAGAGGGAGAGCTTTCTTT. It yields the protein CASSLRGRAFF.

The rearrangement links TRBV7-2 to TRBJ2-3, with D tentatively TRBD2 (6 bases). V lost 3 bases and J lost 2, with 18 bases in between. This CDR3 has 17 amino acids. Germline V gene data show CDR1 as SGHTA and CDR2 as FQGNSA. The CDR3 here is CASSFVPGLMNTDTQYF. The CDR3 DNA follows: TGTGCCAGCAGCTTTGTCCCGGGACTCATGAACACAGATACGCAGTATTTT.

The chain recombines TRBV19 with TRBJ1-1; the D gene is possibly TRBD1 (6 bases). This CDR3 has 13 residues. Germline V lookup: CDR1 LNHDA, CDR2 SQIVND (reference sequence). V was shortened by 6 bases and J by 2 bases, with 10 bases between the two germline ends. Here the CDR3 reads CASRGTFNTEAFF. CDR3 bases: TGTGCCAGTAGAGGGACATTTAACACTGAAGCTTTCTTT.

This chain connects TRBV5-1 to TRBJ1-1; a possible D gene is TRBD1 (5 bases). Germline V lookup: CDR1 SGHRS, CDR2 YFSETQ. Trimming cost V 2 bases and J 5 bases, with 10 bases left between them. The CDR3 length is 13 residues. The CDR3 DNA reads TGCGCCAGCAGCTTCGGGGGGTATACTGAAGCTTTCTTT. Residues: CASSFGGYTEAFF.

The rearrangement uses TRBV5-4 and TRBJ1-1; D possibly corresponds to TRBD1 (5 bases). There are 14 residues in the CDR3. V lost 2 bases and J lost 0, with 8 bases in between. Germline V CDR1 and CDR2: SGHNT, YYREEE (reference sequence). The CDR3 DNA reads as TGTGCCAGCAGCTTACGACAGATGAACACTGAAGCTTTCTTT. Translated, it gives CASSLRQMNTEAFF.

This sequence joins TRBV11-2 and TRBJ1-2; TRBD1 matches 10 bases. CDR1 and CDR2 from the germline V gene are SGHAT and FQNNGV. With V trimmed by 6 bases and J by 7 bases, 5 bases remained unmatched. CDR3 length: 13 residues. The CDR3 loop is CASRPRTGGGYTF. The DNA of the CDR3 is TGTGCCAGCAGACCGCGGACAGGGGGTGGCTACACCTTC.

This clone was seen only a few times. The chain links TRBV11-2 to TRBJ1-3; 7 positions agree with TRBD1. With 1 base clipped from V and 4 bases from J, the junction kept 7 bases outside the gene matches. Germline values: CDR1 SGHAT, CDR2 FQNNGV. The CDR3 runs to 16 residues. The CDR3 sequence is CASSLAPGTAGNTIYF. For the CDR3, the DNA is TGTGCCAGCAGCTTAGCACCCGGGACAGCCGGAAACACCATATATTTT.

The chain employs TRBV6-1 and TRBJ1-5; 7 bases agree with TRBD1. Trimming removed 11 bases from V and 0 bases from J; junction bases left unmatched: 7. The CDR3 is made up of 14 amino acids. Germline-derived CDR1 and CDR2 are MNHNS and SASEGT. The CDR3 coding sequence is TGTGCCGGGGGACAGATGTATAGCAATCAGCCCCAGCATTTT. The encoded protein is CAGGQMYSNQPQHF.

The rearrangement links TRBV25-1 to TRBJ1-1; TRBD1 matches 7 bases. CDR3 length: 15 residues. Germline trimming cut 5 bases from V and 1 base from J; bases unmatched to any gene: 7. Germline V gives CDR1 MGHDK, CDR2 SYGVNS. The CDR3 DNA reads as TGTGCCAGCAGTTTCAGACAGGGCGGGAACACTGAAGCTTTCTTT. This encodes CASSFRQGGNTEAFF.

The chain couples TRBV11-2 to TRBJ2-2; TRBD2 might be the D (5 bases). This CDR3 has 14 amino acids. CDR1 and CDR2 (germline): SGHAT, FQNNGV. Trimming cost V 5 bases and J 3 bases, with 10 bases left between them. The CDR3 here is CASSLRTHTGELFF. Here the CDR3 DNA reads TGTGCCAGCAGCCTCCGGACTCACACCGGGGAGCTGTTTTTT.

The chain carries TRBV7-9 and TRBJ2-3; possibly TRBD2 for D (5 bases). The germline gives CDR1 SEHNR, CDR2 FQNEAQ (reference sequence). V lost 1 base to trimming and J lost 0 bases, with 11 bases between them. This CDR3 has 16 residues. CDR3 DNA sequence: TGTGCCAGCAGCTTAGATCGCGGGCGGAGCACAGATACGCAGTATTTT. It codes for CASSLDRGRSTDTQYF.

This chain connects TRBV2 to TRBJ1-2, with 8 positions matching TRBD1. After removal of 6 bases from V and 4 bases from J, the junction contained 10 bases not matched to a gene. From germline, CDR1 is SNHLY and CDR2 FYNNEI. This CDR3 has 15 residues. CDR3 amino acids: CASRDRAGGSYGYTF. The CDR3 coding sequence is TGTGCCAGCAGGGATCGGGCAGGGGGCTCCTATGGCTACACCTTC.